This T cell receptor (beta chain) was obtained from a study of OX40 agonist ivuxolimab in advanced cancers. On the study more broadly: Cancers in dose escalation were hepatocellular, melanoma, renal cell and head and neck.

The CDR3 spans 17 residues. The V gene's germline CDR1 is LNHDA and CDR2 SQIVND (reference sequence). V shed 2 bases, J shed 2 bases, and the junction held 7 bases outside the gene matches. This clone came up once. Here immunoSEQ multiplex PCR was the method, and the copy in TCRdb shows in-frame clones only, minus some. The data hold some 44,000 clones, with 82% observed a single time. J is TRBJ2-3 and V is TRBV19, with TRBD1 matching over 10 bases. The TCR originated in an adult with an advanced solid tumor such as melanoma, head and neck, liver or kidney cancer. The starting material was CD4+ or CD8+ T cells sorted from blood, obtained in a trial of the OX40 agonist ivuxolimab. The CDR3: CASSIYSGTGVTDTQYF. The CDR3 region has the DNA TGTGCCAGTAGTATATATTCCGGGACAGGGGTCACAGATACGCAGTATTTT.